This TCR beta chain emerged from a study of HIV-infected patients and healthy controls. Study observations and caveats: Compared with healthy controls, HIV-infected patients showed less CDR3 sharing between individuals.

500 ng RNA was reverse transcribed with alpha and beta constant-region primers. Each of the alpha and beta chains got its own library through chain-specific third strand synthesis with indices. A 23-cycle PCR with P5s and P7 primers followed a short adapter-adding first PCR. TCRdb re-called the 5' RACE reads through MiXCR, storing one row per CDR3 protein. The repertoire holds roughly 7,500 distinct CDR3 sequences, with 5.5% to 8.5% as singletons. Roughly three months, about 14 weeks, into antiretroviral therapy, follow-up blood was collected. Whole blood was used without fractionation, so all unsorted peripheral T cells were included. Donors lacked febrile or AIDS-related illness, tumors, and hepatitis B or C coinfection. In its sample, this clonotype ranks as medium-sized. Antigen: not known. This beta chain turned up in a library designed for alpha chains; as an off-target read, its abundance says little.

Trimming removed 4 bases at V and 2 bases at J, with 12 bases between. The CDR3 covers 14 residues. Germline V lookup: CDR1 SGHRS, CDR2 YFSETQ. The source was blood, collected during antiretroviral therapy. The clonotype originates from an adult with HIV infection. The gene calls are TRBV5-1 and TRBJ1-1; no reliable D call. The CDR3 spells CASSPGSLNTEAFF. The CDR3 DNA reads as TGCGCCAGCAGCCCCGGGAGTCTAAACACTGAAGCTTTCTTT.